The clone carrying this T cell receptor (beta chain) was detected ten times or more. Its antigen is not known. The sample originates from a study of type 1 regulatory T cells. Background on the study: T-allo10 is an in vitro-generated, Tr1-enriched CD4 T cell product specific for alloantigen.

TCRdb ran MiXCR on the reads and lists one entry per CDR3 protein. The sample has about 15,000 distinct CDR3 sequences; roughly an eighth are singletons. The ends lost 4 bases at V and 3 bases at J; junction bases unmatched: 3. The germline gives CDR1 SGHTA, CDR2 FQGTGA. The CDR3 consists of 15 residues. Source material: cultured T cells, either the whole culture or a sorted T cell fraction (not recorded which). The genes are TRBV7-3 and TRBJ2-2; 9 bases are a match to TRBD1. The receptor was isolated from a human donor in good health. Written as DNA, the CDR3 is TGTGCCAGCAGCTGGGGACAGGGTGACACCGGGGAGCTGTTTTTT. It translates to CASSWGQGDTGELFF.